The rows below give T cell receptor beta chains drawn from one sample of a study of blood T cell repertoires in COVID-19. Clones were read by immunoSEQ multiplex PCR, and TCRdb kept only the in-frame ones, dropping some. This table holds 150,000 to 200,000 clones, approximately 87% found once. Sequencing was carried out using peripheral blood. These receptor sequences come from a woman in her seventies with COVID-19, enrolled during active disease. The CDR3 runs from the conserved cysteine through the conserved F or W.

V | CDR3
TRBV5-5 | CASSLGQAAVYEQYF
TRBV15 | CATSGKTEPNYGYTF
TRBV9 | CASSVATGKGWTEAFF
TRBV19 | CASSDPSGGYGYTF
TRBV5-1 | CASSLEGHRFQETQYF
TRBV28 | CASSLSSGFEKLFF
TRBV2 | CASSVEGSNQPQHF
TRBV18 | CASSLNSNQPQHF
TRBV5-4 | CASSPQAGNNSPLHF
TRBV28 | CASSQAGGNHQPQHF
TRBV10-1 | CASRIGQHTEAFF
TRBV5-1 | CASSSGTGNPNEQFF
TRBV12-3/TRBV12-4 | CASRRGGTETQYF
TRBV5-1 | CASSPVTGTENSPLHF
TRBV7-3 | CASSPQGLPGANVLTF
TRBV10-3 | CAIRPTASGPTSNTGELFF
TRBV28 | CASSFLGQNSGANVLTF
TRBV5-5 | CASSSVPENTEAFF
TRBV7-9 | CASSIGGEVDEQYF
TRBV28 | CASRDSPNYGYTF
TRBV7-2 | CASTLTGGVGSGGYTF
TRBV9 | CASSDRPNQPQHF
TRBV19 | CASSIEGGDQPQHF
TRBV5-1 | CASSLEAGTNEKLFF
TRBV7-2 | CASSLSAGATTGELFF
TRBV6-5 | CASSSLGQGNYGYTF
TRBV29-1 | CSVGHSQETQYF
TRBV5-6 | CASSLGGGALQETQYF
TRBV6-6 | CASSYPDRAGEKLFF
TRBV27 | CASSLSGGTDTQYF
TRBV7-2 | CASSLGGQGSSDTQYF
TRBV28 | CASSLGGSLGETQYF
TRBV5-4 | CASSPDRIVTEAFF
TRBV10-3 | CAISDPGRSSGAKDTQYF
TRBV5-1 | CASSLMWGDEAFF
TRBV27 | CASSNNRLGYEQYF
TRBV28 | CASSPSLGGGATDTQYF
TRBV19 | CASTMGRDNYGYTF
TRBV5-8 | CASSFRGPTNEKLFF
TRBV24-1 | CATSDSGLAGGDTDTQYF
TRBV5-1 | CASSFGQAKGNTIYF
TRBV28 | CASSLVTGGYGYTF
TRBV6-1 | CASSESGTSNQPQHF
TRBV30 | CAWSPSGVYGYTF
TRBV5-1 | CASRSRGADTEAFF
TRBV6-5 | CASNSGTGPYNEQFF
TRBV7-2 | CASSSWVAGAGEQFF
TRBV6-5 | CASSPGGHGTEAFF
TRBV7-2 | CASSLVQGSYSNQPQHF
TRBV3-1/TRBV3-2 | CASSQDPGGSYEQYF
TRBV5-4 | CASSLGTTRTTGELFF
TRBV28 | CASSQTGGGNYGYTF
TRBV2 | CASRKGTVSNQPQHF
TRBV6-5 | CASRPLRGETQYF
TRBV19 | CASSMRQGSDQPQHF
TRBV30 | CAGRSRGLAGGFYEQYF
TRBV3-1/TRBV3-2 | CASSQVIGDEKLFF